The TCR beta chain described here comes from a study of blood T cell repertoires in COVID-19. The overall study: Acute and convalescent COVID-19 specimens originated in the United States, Italy and Spain. PBMCs, B-cell-depleted T cells, or T cells provided the cDNA or gDNA that made up the material.

Germline CDR1 LGHNA, CDR2 YNFKEQ. V gave up 2 bases and J gave up 5 bases; unmatched junction bases: 15. The CDR3 sequence is 17 residues long. Produced via immunoSEQ multiplex PCR; TCRdb's table is partial and in-frame only. The top ten hold under 7.5% of the sample, which has about 80,000 clones, around 88% seen once. This sequence originates from a woman older than 75 with acute or convalescent COVID-19. The material sequenced was peripheral blood. The chain joins TRBV4-2 to TRBJ2-7; 7 bases agree with TRBD2. CDR3 in DNA: TGTGCCAGCAGCCAACACCTCGGGAATAGCGGGCAAAACGAGCAGTACTTC. As protein: CASSQHLGNSGQNEQYF.